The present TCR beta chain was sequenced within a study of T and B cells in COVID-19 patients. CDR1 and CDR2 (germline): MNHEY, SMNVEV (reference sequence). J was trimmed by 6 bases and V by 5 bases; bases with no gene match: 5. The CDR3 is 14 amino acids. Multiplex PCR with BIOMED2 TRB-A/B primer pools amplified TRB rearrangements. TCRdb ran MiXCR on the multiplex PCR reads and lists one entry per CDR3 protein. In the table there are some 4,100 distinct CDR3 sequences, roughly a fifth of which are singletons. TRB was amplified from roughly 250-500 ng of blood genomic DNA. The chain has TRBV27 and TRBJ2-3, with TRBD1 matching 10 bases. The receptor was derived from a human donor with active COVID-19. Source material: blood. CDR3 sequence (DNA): TGTGCCAGCAGTCGACAGGGGGCGAAGGATACGCAGTATTTT. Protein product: CASSRQGAKDTQYF.